This T cell receptor (beta chain) was retrieved from a study of T-cell reconstitution after alpha-beta-depleted transplantation in children. Study-level results: One year post-transplant, T-cell counts and diversity were largely derived from T cells produced anew. It was reported that alpha-beta T cells came from several hundred expanded graft clones (about two months after transplant). Surviving recipient cells, namely T cells and thymic progenitors, were the source of high day-60 TCRbeta diversity in some patients.

Preparation of the TCRbeta library was carried out with unique molecular identifiers. TCRdb re-analysed the PCR reads in MiXCR, keeping a single row per CDR3 protein. The table shows hundreds of thousands of distinct CDR3 sequences, with 20% to 30% occurring only once. The CDR3 consists of 17 residues. Per the germline V gene, CDR1 is MGHRA and CDR2 is YSYEKL. V lost 0 bases and J lost 9, with 21 bases in between. This clonotype was found a few times. Its antigen is unidentified. The J gene is TRBJ1-5, the V gene TRBV4-1, with D possibly TRBD1 on 5 matching bases. Sequences were derived from PBMCs, mostly from graft donor cells, sampled 360 days after TCRalphabeta/CD19-depleted stem cell transplant. This clonotype originated in a female patient aged 2-9 years who had a stem cell transplant for congenital amegakaryocytic thrombocytopenia, so the T cells may come from the graft donor. The CDR3 reads CASSQDSRDRGRRPQHF. The CDR3, as DNA: TGCGCCAGCAGCCAAGACTCTCGGGACCGGGGAAGGCGGCCCCAGCATTTT.